The source of this TCR beta chain is a study of T cells after yellow fever vaccination. General study points: Post-booster samples contained most primary-vaccination clones (nearly 98% CD4, about 87% CD8).

Remarks on this clonotype: Its antigen is not known.

UMIs and a universal primer site were added when TCR cDNA was made by 5'RACE template switching. MiXCR, applied by TCRdb to the 5' RACE reads, yields one record per CDR3 protein. In the table there are about 210,000 distinct CDR3 sequences, more than 3% of which are singletons. CDR3 size: 15 residues. Germline values: CDR1 SGDLS, CDR2 YYNGEE. Between the trimmed V and J ends, which lost 3 bases and 4 bases, there was a span of 16 bases. The sample here was CD4+ T cells sorted from PBMCs, taken 10 days after the yellow fever booster vaccination. The sequence derives from a man between 18 and 29 years old who received the YFV17D yellow fever vaccine. The chain uses TRBV9 and TRBJ1-2; tentative D call: TRBD1 (6 bases). CDR3: CASSESPTGGYGYTF. CDR3 bases: TGTGCCAGCAGCGAATCCCCGACAGGCGGCTATGGCTACACCTTC.